The text below deals with one T cell receptor (beta chain). Its antigen is currently unknown. Germline and junction disagree at one end, which may indicate a read error. A sample-barcoded 5' primer and a J-beta primer mix were used in a second PCR of roughly 7 to 12 cycles. TCRdb re-called the 5' RACE reads with MiXCR, one entry per CDR3 protein. The sample lists just over 800,000 distinct CDR3 sequences; around 62% were seen once. This entry is derived from a study of blood T cells in healthy people across ages. Overall study findings and caveats: Higher diversity and more naive CD4+ cells were features of long-lived donors, compared to aged donors.

In germline, CDR1 is SGDLS, CDR2 YYNGEE. The CDR3 consists of 14 residues. The material sequenced was blood. This receptor was identified in a man aged 30 to 45 in good health. J is TRBJ2-1 and V is TRBV9, with D perhaps matching TRBD2 (5 bases). Written as DNA, the CDR3 is TGTGCCAGCAGCGTAGACCCCTCGACTTGGGAGCGGTTCTTC. Translation: CASSVDPSTWERFF.